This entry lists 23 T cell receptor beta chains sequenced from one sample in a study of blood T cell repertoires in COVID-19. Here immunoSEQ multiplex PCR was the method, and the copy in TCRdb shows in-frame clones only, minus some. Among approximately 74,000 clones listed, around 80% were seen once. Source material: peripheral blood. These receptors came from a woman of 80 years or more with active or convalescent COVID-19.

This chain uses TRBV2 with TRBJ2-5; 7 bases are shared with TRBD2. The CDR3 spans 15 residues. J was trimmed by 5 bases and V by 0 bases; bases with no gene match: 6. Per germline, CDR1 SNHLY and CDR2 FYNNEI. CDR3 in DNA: TGTGCCAGCAGTGAAGCAGGACTGGGAGGGGAGACCCAGTACTTC. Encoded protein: CASSEAGLGGETQYF.

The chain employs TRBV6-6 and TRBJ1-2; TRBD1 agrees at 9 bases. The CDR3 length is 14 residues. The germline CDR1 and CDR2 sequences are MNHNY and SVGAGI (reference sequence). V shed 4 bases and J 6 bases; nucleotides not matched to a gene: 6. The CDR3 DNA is TGTGCCAGCAGTTCCCCGGGACAGGGTAATGGCTACACCTTC. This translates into CASSSPGQGNGYTF.

CDR3: CASSTTGENEQYF. As DNA, the CDR3 is TGTGCCAGCTCAACGACAGGGGAGAACGAGCAGTACTTC. The chain couples TRBV18 to TRBJ2-7, with TRBD1 matching 8 bases. CDR1 is KGHSH, CDR2 LQKENI, per germline. CDR3 size: 13 residues. V was clipped by 5 bases and J by 5 bases; unmatched bases: 5.

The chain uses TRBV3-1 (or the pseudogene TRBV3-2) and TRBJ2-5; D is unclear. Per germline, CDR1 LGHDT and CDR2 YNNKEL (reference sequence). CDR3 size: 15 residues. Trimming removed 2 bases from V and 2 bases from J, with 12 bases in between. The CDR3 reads CASSQTLEKQETQYF. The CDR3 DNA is TGTGCCAGCAGCCAAACGCTAGAAAAACAAGAGACCCAGTACTTC.

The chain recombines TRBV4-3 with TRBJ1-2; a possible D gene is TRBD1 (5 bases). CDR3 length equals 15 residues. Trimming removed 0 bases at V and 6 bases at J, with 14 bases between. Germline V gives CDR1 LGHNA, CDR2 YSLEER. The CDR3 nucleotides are TGCGCCAGCAGCCAAGAGGGGTCCGGGGGTAATGGCTACACCTTC. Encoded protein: CASSQEGSGGNGYTF.

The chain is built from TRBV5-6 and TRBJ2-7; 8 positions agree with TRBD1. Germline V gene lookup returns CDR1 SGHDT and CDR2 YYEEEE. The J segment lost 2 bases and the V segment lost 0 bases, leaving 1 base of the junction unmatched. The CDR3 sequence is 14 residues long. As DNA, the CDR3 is TGTGCCAGCAGCTTGGTCAGGGGGCCCTACGAGCAGTACTTC. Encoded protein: CASSLVRGPYEQYF.

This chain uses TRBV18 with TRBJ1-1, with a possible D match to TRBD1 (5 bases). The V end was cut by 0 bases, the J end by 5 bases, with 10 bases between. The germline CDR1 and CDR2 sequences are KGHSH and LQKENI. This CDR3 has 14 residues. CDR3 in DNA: TGTGCCAGCTCACCACCCCACGGGGGGACTGAAGCTTTCTTT. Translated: CASSPPHGGTEAFF.

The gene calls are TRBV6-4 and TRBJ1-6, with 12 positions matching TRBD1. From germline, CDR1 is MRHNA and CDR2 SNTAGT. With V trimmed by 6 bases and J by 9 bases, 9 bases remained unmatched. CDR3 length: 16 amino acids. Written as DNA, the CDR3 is TGTGCCAGCAGCCCCGGAGGGACAGGGGGCGGTTCACCCCTCCACTTT. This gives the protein CASSPGGTGGGSPLHF.

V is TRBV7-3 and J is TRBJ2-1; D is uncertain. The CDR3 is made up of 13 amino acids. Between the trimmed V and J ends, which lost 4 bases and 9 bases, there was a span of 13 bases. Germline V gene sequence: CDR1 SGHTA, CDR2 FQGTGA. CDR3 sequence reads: CASSSRSSGEQFF. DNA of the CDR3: TGTGCCAGCAGCTCCCGATCGTCGGGTGAGCAGTTCTTC.

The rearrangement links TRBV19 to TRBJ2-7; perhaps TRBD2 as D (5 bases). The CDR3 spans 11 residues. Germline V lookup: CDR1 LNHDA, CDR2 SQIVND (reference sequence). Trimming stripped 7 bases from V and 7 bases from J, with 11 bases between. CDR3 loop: CASTHRGEQYF. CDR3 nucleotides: TGTGCCAGTACCCACCGAGGGGAGCAGTACTTC.

CDR3 sequence (DNA): TGTGCTAGTGGTACCGGGACAGGGTTCTCCTACGAGCAGTACTTC. This gives the protein CASGTGTGFSYEQYF. J is TRBJ2-7 and V is TRBV12-5, with 9 bases matching TRBD1. V shed 5 bases and J 0 bases; nucleotides not matched to a gene: 5. The CDR3 extends over 15 amino acids. Germline V gene sequence: CDR1 LGHNT, CDR2 FRNRAP. Supplemented by reference TRBV12-5 and TRBJ2-7, the full variable domain reads DARVTQTPRHKVTEMGQEVTMRCQPILGHNTVFWYRQTMMQGLELLAYFRNRAPLDDSGMPKDRFSAEMPDATLATLKIQPSEPRDSAVYFCASGTGTGFSYEQYFGPGTRLTVT.

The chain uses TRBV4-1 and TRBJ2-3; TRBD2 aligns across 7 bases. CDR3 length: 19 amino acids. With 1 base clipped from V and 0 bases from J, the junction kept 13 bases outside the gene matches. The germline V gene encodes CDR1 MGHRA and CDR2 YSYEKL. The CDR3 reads CASSQGTHNLGGSTDTQYF. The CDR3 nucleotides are TGCGCCAGCAGCCAAGGGACGCACAACCTGGGAGGGAGCACAGATACGCAGTATTTT.

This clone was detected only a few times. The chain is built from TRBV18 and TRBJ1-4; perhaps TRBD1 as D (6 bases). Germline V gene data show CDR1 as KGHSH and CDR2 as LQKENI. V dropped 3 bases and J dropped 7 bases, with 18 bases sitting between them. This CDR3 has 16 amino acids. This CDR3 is CASSPRRDTVGEKLFF. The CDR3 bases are TGTGCCAGCTCACCCCGCCGGGACACAGTAGGTGAAAAACTGTTTTTT.

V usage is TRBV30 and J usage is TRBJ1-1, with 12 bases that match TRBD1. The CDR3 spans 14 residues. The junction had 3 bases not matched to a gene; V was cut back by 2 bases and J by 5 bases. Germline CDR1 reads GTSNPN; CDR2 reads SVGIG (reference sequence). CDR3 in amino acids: CAWSRGQGATEAFF. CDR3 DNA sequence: TGTGCCTGGAGTCGGGGACAGGGGGCAACTGAAGCTTTCTTT.

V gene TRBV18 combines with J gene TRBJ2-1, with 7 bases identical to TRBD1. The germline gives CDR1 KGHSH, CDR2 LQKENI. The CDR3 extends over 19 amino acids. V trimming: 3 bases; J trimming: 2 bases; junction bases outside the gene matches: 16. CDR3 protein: CASSPQRVTGQSAYNEQFF. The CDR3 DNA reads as TGTGCCAGCTCACCGCAAAGGGTGACAGGGCAATCCGCCTACAATGAGCAGTTCTTC.

The CDR3 loop is CASSLKGFGGKYF. CDR3 bases: TGTGCCAGCAGTTTAAAAGGGTTCGGGGGAAAGTACTTC. This chain uses TRBV12-3 or TRBV12-4 with TRBJ2-7; maybe TRBD2 (6 bases). The length of the CDR3 is 13 residues. Between the trimmed V and J ends, which lost 2 bases and 11 bases, there was a span of 16 bases.

Here the CDR3 reads CAISERAGDPAVTQYF. The CDR3, as DNA: TGTGCCATCAGTGAGCGGGCGGGAGACCCCGCGGTTACGCAGTATTTT. The chain joins TRBV10-3 to TRBJ2-3, with 7 nucleotides matching TRBD2. The CDR3 has 16 amino acids. V gave up 2 bases and J gave up 8 bases; unmatched junction bases: 13. Looked up from germline, CDR1 is ENHRY and CDR2 is SYGVKD.

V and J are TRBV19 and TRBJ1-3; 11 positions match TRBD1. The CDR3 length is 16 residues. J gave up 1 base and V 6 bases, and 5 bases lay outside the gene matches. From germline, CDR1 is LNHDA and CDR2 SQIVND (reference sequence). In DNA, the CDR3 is TGTGCCAGTAGCCCCGGGACAGGGGGATCTGGAAACACCATATATTTT. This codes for CASSPGTGGSGNTIYF.

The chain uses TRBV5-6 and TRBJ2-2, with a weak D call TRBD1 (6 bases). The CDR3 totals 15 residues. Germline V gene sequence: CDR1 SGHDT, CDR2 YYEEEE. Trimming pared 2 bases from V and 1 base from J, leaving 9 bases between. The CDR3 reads CASSFGQLNTGELFF. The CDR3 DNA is TGTGCCAGCAGCTTTGGACAGTTGAACACCGGGGAGCTGTTTTTT.

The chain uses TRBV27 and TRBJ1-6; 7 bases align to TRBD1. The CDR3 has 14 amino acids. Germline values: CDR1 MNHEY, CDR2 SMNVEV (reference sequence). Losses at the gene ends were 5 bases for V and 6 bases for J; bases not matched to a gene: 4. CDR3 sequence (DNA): TGTGCCAGCAGTCCCGGGACAGTTAATTCACCCCTCCACTTT. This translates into CASSPGTVNSPLHF.

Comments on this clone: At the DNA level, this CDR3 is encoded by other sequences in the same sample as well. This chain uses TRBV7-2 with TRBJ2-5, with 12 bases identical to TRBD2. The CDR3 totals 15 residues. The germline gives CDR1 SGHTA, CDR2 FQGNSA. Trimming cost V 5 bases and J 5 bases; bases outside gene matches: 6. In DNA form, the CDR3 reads TGTGCCAGCAGCCCAACTAGCGGGGGGTGGGAGACCCAGTACTTC. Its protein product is CASSPTSGGWETQYF. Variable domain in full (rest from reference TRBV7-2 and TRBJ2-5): GAGVSQSPSNKVTEKGKDVELRCDPISGHTALYWYRQSLGQGLEFLIYFQGNSAPDKSGLPSDRFSAERTGGSVSTLTIQRTQQEDSAVYLCASSPTSGGWETQYFGPGTRLLVL.

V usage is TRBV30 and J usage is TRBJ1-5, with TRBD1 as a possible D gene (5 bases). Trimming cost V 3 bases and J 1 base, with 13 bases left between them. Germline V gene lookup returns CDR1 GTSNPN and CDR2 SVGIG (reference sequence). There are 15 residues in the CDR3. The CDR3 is CAWSLTGVSNQPQHF. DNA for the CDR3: TGTGCCTGGAGCTTAACAGGAGTCAGCAATCAGCCCCAGCATTTT.

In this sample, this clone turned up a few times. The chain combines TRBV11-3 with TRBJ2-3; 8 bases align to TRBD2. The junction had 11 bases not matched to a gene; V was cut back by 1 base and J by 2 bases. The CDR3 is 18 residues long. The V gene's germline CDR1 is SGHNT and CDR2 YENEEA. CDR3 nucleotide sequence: TGTGCCAGCAGCTTAGTTCTAGCGGGTCCGTGGGACACAGATACGCAGTATTTT. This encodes CASSLVLAGPWDTDTQYF.